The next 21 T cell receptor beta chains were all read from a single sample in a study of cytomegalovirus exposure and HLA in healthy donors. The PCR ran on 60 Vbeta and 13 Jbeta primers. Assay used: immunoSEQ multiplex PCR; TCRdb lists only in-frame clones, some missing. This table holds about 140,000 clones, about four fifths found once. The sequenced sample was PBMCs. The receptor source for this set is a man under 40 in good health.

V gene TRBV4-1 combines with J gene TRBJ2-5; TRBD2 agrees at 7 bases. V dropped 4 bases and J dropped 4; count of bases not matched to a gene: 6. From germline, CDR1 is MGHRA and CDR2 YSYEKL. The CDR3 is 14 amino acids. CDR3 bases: TGCGCCAGCAGCCCCACCGGACTAGGAGAGACCCAGTACTTC. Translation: CASSPTGLGETQYF.

CDR3 residues: CASSFGINEQFF. CDR3 DNA: TGTGCCAGCAGCTTCGGGATCAATGAGCAGTTCTTC. The rearrangement joins TRBV5-4 to TRBJ2-1; tentative D call: TRBD2 (5 bases). CDR1 is SGHNT and CDR2 is YYREEE in the germline V gene (reference sequence). The CDR3 sequence is 12 residues long. Trimming shortened V by 2 bases and J by 6 bases, and 6 bases separated the two germline ends.

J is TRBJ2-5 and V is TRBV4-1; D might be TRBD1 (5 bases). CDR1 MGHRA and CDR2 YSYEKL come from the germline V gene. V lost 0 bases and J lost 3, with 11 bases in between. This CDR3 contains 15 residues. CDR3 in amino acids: CASSQDGAGKETQYF. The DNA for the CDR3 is TGCGCCAGCAGCCAAGATGGGGCAGGGAAAGAGACCCAGTACTTC.

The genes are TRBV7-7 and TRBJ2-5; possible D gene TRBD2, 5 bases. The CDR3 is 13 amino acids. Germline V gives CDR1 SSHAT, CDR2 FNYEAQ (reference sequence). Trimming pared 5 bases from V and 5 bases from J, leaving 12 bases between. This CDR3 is CASSPNTGETQYF. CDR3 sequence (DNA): TGTGCCAGCAGCCCCAACACGGGGGAGACCCAGTACTTC.

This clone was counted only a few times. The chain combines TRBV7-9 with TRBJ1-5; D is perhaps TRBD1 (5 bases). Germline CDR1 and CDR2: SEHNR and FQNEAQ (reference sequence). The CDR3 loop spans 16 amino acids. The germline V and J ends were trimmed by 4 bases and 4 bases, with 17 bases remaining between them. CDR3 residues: CASSSDGSRGNQPQHF. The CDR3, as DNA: TGTGCCAGCAGCTCGGACGGAAGTAGGGGTAATCAGCCCCAGCATTTT. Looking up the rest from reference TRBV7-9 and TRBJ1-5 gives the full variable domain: DTGVSQNPRHKITKRGQNVTFRCDPISEHNRLYWYRQTLGQGPEFLTYFQNEAQLEKSRLLSDRFSAERPKGSFSTLEIQRTEQGDSAMYLCASSSDGSRGNQPQHFGDGTRLSIL.

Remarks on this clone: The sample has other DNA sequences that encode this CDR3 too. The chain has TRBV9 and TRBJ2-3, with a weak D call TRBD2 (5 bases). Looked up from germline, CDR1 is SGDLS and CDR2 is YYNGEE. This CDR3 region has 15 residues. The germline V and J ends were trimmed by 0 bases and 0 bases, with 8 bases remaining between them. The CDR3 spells CASSVASGSTDTQYF. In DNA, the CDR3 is TGTGCCAGCAGCGTAGCCAGCGGAAGCACAGATACGCAGTATTTT.

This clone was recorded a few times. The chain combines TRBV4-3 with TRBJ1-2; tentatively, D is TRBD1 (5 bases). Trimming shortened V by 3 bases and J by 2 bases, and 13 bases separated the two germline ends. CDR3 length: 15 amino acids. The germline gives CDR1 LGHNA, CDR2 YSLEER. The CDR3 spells CASSHQGPINYGYTF. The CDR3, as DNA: TGCGCCAGCAGCCATCAGGGCCCGATCAACTATGGCTACACCTTC.

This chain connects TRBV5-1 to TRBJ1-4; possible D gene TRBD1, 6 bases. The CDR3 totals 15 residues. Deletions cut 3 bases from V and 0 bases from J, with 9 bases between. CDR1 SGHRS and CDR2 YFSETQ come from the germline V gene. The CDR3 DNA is TGCGCCAGCAGCTCTACAGGGTCAACTAATGAAAAACTGTTTTTT. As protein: CASSSTGSTNEKLFF. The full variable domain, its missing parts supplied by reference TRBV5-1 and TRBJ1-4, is KAGVTQTPRYLIKTRGQQVTLSCSPISGHRSVSWYQQTPGQGLQFLFEYFSETQRNKGNFPGRFSGRQFSNSRSEMNVSTLELGDSALYLCASSSTGSTNEKLFFGSGTQLSVL.

The CDR3 reads CASSYSGQGVSPLHF. DNA for the CDR3: TGTGCCAGCAGTTACTCGGGACAGGGGGTTTCACCCCTCCACTTT. The chain couples TRBV6-5 to TRBJ1-6, with 11 bases identical to TRBD1. Trimming cost V 0 bases and J 9 bases; bases outside gene matches: 1. Germline V gives CDR1 MNHEY, CDR2 SVGAGI. The CDR3 loop spans 15 amino acids.

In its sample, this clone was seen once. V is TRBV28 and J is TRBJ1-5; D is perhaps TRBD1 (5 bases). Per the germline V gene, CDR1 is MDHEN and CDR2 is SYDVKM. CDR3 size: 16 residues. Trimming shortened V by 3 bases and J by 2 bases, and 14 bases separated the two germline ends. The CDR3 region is CASSFSAGGGNQPQHF. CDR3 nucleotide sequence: TGTGCCAGCAGTTTTTCCGCCGGAGGGGGCAATCAGCCCCAGCATTTT.

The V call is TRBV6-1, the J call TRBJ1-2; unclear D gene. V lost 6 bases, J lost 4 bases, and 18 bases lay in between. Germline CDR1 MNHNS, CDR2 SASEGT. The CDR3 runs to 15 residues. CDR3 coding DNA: TGTGCCAGCAGGCCTAGCCCCACTCTTTCCTATGGCTACACCTTC. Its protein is CASRPSPTLSYGYTF.

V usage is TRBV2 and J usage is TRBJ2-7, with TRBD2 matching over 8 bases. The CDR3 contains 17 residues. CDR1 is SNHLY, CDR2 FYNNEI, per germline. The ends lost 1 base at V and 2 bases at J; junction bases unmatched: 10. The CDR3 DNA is TGTGCCAGCAGTGAAGGGCGGCTAGCGGGTGCCCCCTACGAGCAGTACTTC. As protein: CASSEGRLAGAPYEQYF.

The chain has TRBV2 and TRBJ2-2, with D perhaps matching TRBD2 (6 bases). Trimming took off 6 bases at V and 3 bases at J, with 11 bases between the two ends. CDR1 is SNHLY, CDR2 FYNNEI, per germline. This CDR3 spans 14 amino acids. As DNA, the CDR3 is TGTGCCAGCAGGGAGGGACTCCACACCGGGGAGCTGTTTTTT. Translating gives CASREGLHTGELFF.

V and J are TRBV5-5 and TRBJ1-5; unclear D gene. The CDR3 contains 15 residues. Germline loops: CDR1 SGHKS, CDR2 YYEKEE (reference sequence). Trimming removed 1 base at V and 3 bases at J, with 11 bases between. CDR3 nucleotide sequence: TGTGCCAGCAGCTTGTCAGTGACTACCAATCAGCCCCAGCATTTT. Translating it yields CASSLSVTTNQPQHF. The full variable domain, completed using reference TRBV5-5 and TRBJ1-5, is DAGVTQSPTHLIKTRGQQVTLRCSPISGHKSVSWYQQVLGQGPQFIFQYYEKEERGRGNFPDRFSARQFPNYSSELNVNALLLGDSALYLCASSLSVTTNQPQHFGDGTRLSIL.

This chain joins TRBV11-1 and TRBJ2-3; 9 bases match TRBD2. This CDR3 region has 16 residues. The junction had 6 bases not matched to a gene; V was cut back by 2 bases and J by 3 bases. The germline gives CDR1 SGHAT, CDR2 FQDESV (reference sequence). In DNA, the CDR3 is TGTGCCAGCAGCTTATTCGGGACTAGCCGAACAGATACGCAGTATTTT. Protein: CASSLFGTSRTDTQYF. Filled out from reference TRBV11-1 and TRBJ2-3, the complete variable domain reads EAEVAQSPRYKITEKSQAVAFWCDPISGHATLYWYRQILGQGPELLVQFQDESVVDDSQLPKDRFSAERLKGVDSTLKIQPAELGDSAMYLCASSLFGTSRTDTQYFGPGTRLTVL.

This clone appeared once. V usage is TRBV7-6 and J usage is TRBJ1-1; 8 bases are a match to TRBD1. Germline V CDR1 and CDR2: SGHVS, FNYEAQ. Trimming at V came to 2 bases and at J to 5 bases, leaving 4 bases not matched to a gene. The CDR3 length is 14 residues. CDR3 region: CASSLLRQGTEAFF. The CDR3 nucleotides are TGTGCCAGCAGCTTACTTCGACAGGGGACTGAAGCTTTCTTT.

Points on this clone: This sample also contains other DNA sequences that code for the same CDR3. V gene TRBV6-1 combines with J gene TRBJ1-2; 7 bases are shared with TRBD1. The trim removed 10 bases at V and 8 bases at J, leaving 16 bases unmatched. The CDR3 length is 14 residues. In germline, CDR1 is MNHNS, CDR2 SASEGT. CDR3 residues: CATHKQEGAGGYTF. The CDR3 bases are TGTGCCACCCATAAGCAAGAGGGGGCCGGGGGCTACACCTTC.

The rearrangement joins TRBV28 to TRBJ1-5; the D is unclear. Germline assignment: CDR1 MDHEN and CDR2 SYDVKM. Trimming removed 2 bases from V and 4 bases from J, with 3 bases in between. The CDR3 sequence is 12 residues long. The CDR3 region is CASSLRNQPQHF. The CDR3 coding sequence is TGTGCCAGCAGTTTACGGAATCAGCCCCAGCATTTT.

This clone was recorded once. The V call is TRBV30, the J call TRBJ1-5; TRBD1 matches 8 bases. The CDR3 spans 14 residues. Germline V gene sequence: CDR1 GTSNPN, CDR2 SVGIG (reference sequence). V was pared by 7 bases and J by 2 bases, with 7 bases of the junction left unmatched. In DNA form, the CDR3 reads TGTGCCTTTTCCCAGGGGGCAGGCAATCAGCCCCAGCATTTT. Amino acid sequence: CAFSQGAGNQPQHF.

Here the CDR3 reads CASSPRTGGYYGYTF. CDR3 DNA sequence: TGTGCCAGCTCACCAAGGACAGGGGGTTACTATGGCTACACCTTC. This chain links TRBV18 with TRBJ1-2; 10 nucleotides match TRBD1. V lost 2 bases, J lost 3 bases, and 3 bases stayed unmatched. The CDR3 contains 15 residues. CDR1 is KGHSH and CDR2 is LQKENI in the germline V gene.

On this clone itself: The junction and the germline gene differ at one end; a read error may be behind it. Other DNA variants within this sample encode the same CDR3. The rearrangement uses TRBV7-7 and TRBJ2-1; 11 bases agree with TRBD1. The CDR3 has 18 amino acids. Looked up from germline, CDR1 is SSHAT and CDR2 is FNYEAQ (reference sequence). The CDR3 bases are TGTGCTAGCAGCTTAGGTGCTCCCGGGACAGGGGGGAGAGGTGAGCAGTTCTTC. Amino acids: CASSLGAPGTGGRGEQFF.